This TCR beta chain is from a study of cytomegalovirus exposure and HLA in healthy donors. Whole-study results and caveats: Information on immune exposure was restricted to one variable (CMV serostatus). It was reportedly the case that the classifier diagnosed cytomegalovirus status with high specificity and sensitivity.

PCR involved 60 Vbeta and 13 Jbeta primers. TCRdb keeps only in-frame clones here, not all; method: immunoSEQ multiplex PCR. The table has about 160,000 clones, 77% seen once. V lost 9 bases, J lost 4 bases, and 7 bases lay in between. CDR3 size: 11 residues. CDR1 is MNHEY, CDR2 SMNVEV, per germline (reference sequence). This clone was seen only a few times. Its antigen is currently unknown. This rearrangement joins TRBV27 to TRBJ2-1; D unresolved. The TCR originated in a woman in her 30s in good health and CMV-seronegative. Sequencing input: PBMCs. CDR3 nucleotides: TGTGCCAGTCACGGGTACAATGAGCAGTTCTTC. It translates to CASHGYNEQFF.